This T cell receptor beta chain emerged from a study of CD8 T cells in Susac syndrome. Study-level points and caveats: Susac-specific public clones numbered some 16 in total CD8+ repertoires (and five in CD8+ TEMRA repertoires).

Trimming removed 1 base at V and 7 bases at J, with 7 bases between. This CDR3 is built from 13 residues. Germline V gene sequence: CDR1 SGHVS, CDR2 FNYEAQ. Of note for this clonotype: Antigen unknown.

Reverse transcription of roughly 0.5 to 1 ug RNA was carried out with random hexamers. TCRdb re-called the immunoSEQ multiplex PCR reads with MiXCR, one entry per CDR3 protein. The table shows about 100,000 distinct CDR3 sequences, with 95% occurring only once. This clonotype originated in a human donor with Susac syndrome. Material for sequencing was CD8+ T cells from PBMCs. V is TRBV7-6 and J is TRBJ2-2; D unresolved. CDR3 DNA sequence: TGTGCCAGCAGCTTAGTAGGCGGCGGGGAGCTGTTTTTT. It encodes CASSLVGGGELFF.